The 17 T cell receptor beta chains below were found in one sample sequenced in a study of identical twins. TCRdb itself ran the 5' RACE reads through MiXCR, one entry per CDR3 protein. Of 300,000 to 350,000 distinct CDR3 sequences in the sample, about 12% were seen once. The same specimen was also included in a second study, on yellow fever vaccine responses in identical twins.

The material sequenced was CD8+ T cells sorted from blood. The source is a woman younger than 35 in good health.

This clonotype appeared many times. This chain links TRBV15 with TRBJ1-4, with 10 nucleotides matching TRBD1. This CDR3 has 19 residues. With 5 bases clipped from V and 3 bases from J, the junction kept 15 bases outside the gene matches. CDR1 is LNHNV and CDR2 is YYDKDF in the germline V gene (reference sequence). CDR3 in amino acids: CATSLPEGDRGPSNEKLFF. As DNA, the CDR3 is TGTGCCACCAGCCTACCCGAGGGGGACAGGGGACCATCTAATGAAAAACTGTTTTTT.

This clonotype was seen only a few times. This chain links TRBV12-3 or TRBV12-4 with TRBJ2-1, with D possibly matching TRBD2 (6 bases). Trimming left V 5 bases short and J 4 bases short, with 12 bases between. CDR3 length: 14 amino acids. The CDR3 region is CASSKTSVYNEQFF. The CDR3 coding sequence is TGTGCCAGCAGTAAGACTAGTGTTTACAATGAGCAGTTCTTC.

This clonotype has only a few counts. The chain combines TRBV29-1 with TRBJ1-2; 9 nucleotides align to TRBD1. Trimming removed 3 bases from V and 3 bases from J; junction bases left unmatched: 2. This CDR3 is 13 amino acids long. From germline, CDR1 is SQVTM and CDR2 ANQGSEA. CDR3 sequence (DNA): TGCAGCGTTGAGACAGGGGGAGACTATGGCTACACCTTC. Amino acids: CSVETGGDYGYTF.

The V call is TRBV4-2, the J call TRBJ2-7, with no clear D. The germline V and J ends were trimmed by 0 bases and 7 bases, with 4 bases remaining between them. Germline V lookup: CDR1 LGHNA, CDR2 YNFKEQ. The CDR3 is 11 amino acids. The CDR3 spells CASSQDGEQYF. DNA for the CDR3: TGTGCCAGCAGCCAAGATGGGGAGCAGTACTTC.

This clonotype was counted a few times. V and J are TRBV9 and TRBJ2-1; 7 nucleotides agree with TRBD2. CDR3 length: 17 amino acids. V shed 4 bases, J shed 2 bases, and the junction held 12 bases outside the gene matches. The germline V gene has CDR1 SGDLS and CDR2 YYNGEE. CDR3 nucleotide sequence: TGTGCCAGCAGCCCATACTCTAGCGGATCTGCCTACAATGAGCAGTTCTTC. Translation: CASSPYSSGSAYNEQFF. Looking up the rest from reference TRBV9 and TRBJ2-1 gives the full variable domain: DSGVTQTPKHLITATGQRVTLRCSPRSGDLSVYWYQQSLDQGLQFLIQYYNGEERAKGNILERFSAQQFPDLHSELNLSSLELGDSALYFCASSPYSSGSAYNEQFFGPGTRLTVL.

This clonotype has a count of ten or more. The V call is TRBV5-1, the J call TRBJ2-1; no definite D call. From germline, CDR1 is SGHRS and CDR2 YFSETQ. The CDR3 covers 15 residues. Trimming left V 0 bases short and J 2 bases short, with 9 bases between. CDR3 residues: CASSLGSPTYNEQFF. CDR3 nucleotide sequence: TGCGCCAGCAGCTTGGGGTCGCCTACCTACAATGAGCAGTTCTTC. Full variable domain (rest looked up from reference TRBV5-1 and TRBJ2-1): KAGVTQTPRYLIKTRGQQVTLSCSPISGHRSVSWYQQTPGQGLQFLFEYFSETQRNKGNFPGRFSGRQFSNSRSEMNVSTLELGDSALYLCASSLGSPTYNEQFFGPGTRLTVL.

The V and J genes are TRBV4-2 and TRBJ2-1; 12 positions agree with TRBD2. CDR3 size: 15 residues. The J segment lost 11 bases and the V segment lost 1 base, leaving 6 bases of the junction unmatched. Per germline, CDR1 LGHNA and CDR2 YNFKEQ. In nucleotides, the CDR3 is TGTGCCAGCAGCCAAGGACTAGCGGGAGAGAGTAAGCAGTTCTTC. Its translation: CASSQGLAGESKQFF.

The V call is TRBV4-1, the J call TRBJ2-1; D may be TRBD2 (6 bases). This CDR3 spans 14 amino acids. V was trimmed by 2 bases and J by 8 bases, leaving 13 bases between them. Germline CDR1 is MGHRA and CDR2 is YSYEKL. CDR3 sequence (DNA): TGCGCCAGCAGCCAAATCGGCGGGACCGATGAGCAGTTCTTC. It is translated as CASSQIGGTDEQFF.

This clonotype was observed many times. The chain carries TRBV28 and TRBJ2-4, with D unclear. This CDR3 has 15 residues. V lost 7 bases and J 1 base, leaving 14 bases between the germline ends. Germline CDR1 and CDR2: MDHEN and SYDVKM. CDR3 protein: CASNFKPLAKNIQYF. CDR3 in DNA: TGTGCCAGCAACTTCAAACCCCTGGCCAAAAACATTCAGTACTTC. Combining the CDR3 with reference TRBV28 and TRBJ2-4 gives the whole variable domain DVKVTQSSRYLVKRTGEKVFLECVQDMDHENMFWYRQDPGLGLRLIYFSYDVKMKEKGDIPEGYSVSREKKERFSLILESASTNQTSMYLCASNFKPLAKNIQYFGAGTRLSVL.

This clonotype was counted between two and nine times. DNA of the CDR3: TGTGCCATCAGACAGGAGGGGGGATCTGGGGCCAACGTCCTGACTTTC. Its translation: CAIRQEGGSGANVLTF. J is TRBJ2-6 and V is TRBV10-3; D is possibly TRBD1 or TRBD2 (6 bases each). Germline values: CDR1 ENHRY, CDR2 SYGVKD. CDR3 size: 16 residues. Trimming stripped 6 bases from V and 1 base from J, with 13 bases between.

The rearrangement joins TRBV5-1 to TRBJ2-2, with D perhaps matching TRBD2 (6 bases). The CDR3 consists of 16 residues. V dropped 0 bases and J dropped 1 base, with 10 bases sitting between them. The germline CDR1 and CDR2 sequences are SGHRS and YFSETQ. The CDR3 DNA reads as TGCGCCAGCAGCTTGGGCAAGGGAGGGAACACCGGGGAGCTGTTTTTT. This gives the protein CASSLGKGGNTGELFF.

This clonotype showed up just a few times. The V call is TRBV7-9, the J call TRBJ2-5; 9 positions match TRBD2. V gave up 5 bases and J gave up 4 bases; unmatched junction bases: 5. Germline CDR1 is SEHNR and CDR2 is FQNEAQ (reference sequence). The CDR3 length is 14 residues. CDR3 amino acids: CASSREAGGETQYF. In DNA form, the CDR3 reads TGTGCCAGCAGCCGGGAAGCGGGAGGAGAGACCCAGTACTTC.

There are a few counts of this clonotype. The chain recombines TRBV4-2 with TRBJ2-7, with TRBD1 identical over 8 bases. CDR1 is LGHNA, CDR2 YNFKEQ, per germline. CDR3 size: 15 residues. V gave up 3 bases and J gave up 2 bases; unmatched junction bases: 6. This CDR3 is CASSQEQGETYEQYF. In DNA form, the CDR3 reads TGTGCCAGCAGCCAGGAACAGGGGGAAACCTACGAGCAGTACTTC.

This clonotype was recorded at least ten times. The chain is built from TRBV7-9 and TRBJ2-3; 7 bases are shared with TRBD1. The CDR3 contains 15 residues. The V segment lost 7 bases and the J segment 2 bases; nucleotides outside the gene matches: 9. Germline lookup yields CDR1 SEHNR and CDR2 FQNEAQ (reference sequence). The chain's CDR3 is CASTPRDSHTDTQYF. The CDR3 DNA reads TGTGCCAGCACCCCCCGGGACAGCCACACAGATACGCAGTATTTT.

This clonotype was seen a handful of times. This sequence joins TRBV6-1 and TRBJ1-1, with a tentative D call TRBD1 (6 bases). V lost 10 bases and J 7 bases, leaving 13 bases between the germline ends. In germline, CDR1 is MNHNS, CDR2 SASEGT. The CDR3 spans 11 residues. The CDR3 coding sequence is TGTGCCATCCAAAACAGGGTTGAAGCTTTCTTT. It is translated as CAIQNRVEAFF.

This chain uses TRBV28 with TRBJ1-1; D call uncertain. The V end lost 3 bases, the J end lost 0 bases, and 8 bases lay between the germline ends. Germline V gene sequence: CDR1 MDHEN, CDR2 SYDVKM. This CDR3 spans 14 amino acids. This CDR3 is CASSFSPMNTEAFF. CDR3 in DNA: TGTGCCAGCAGTTTTTCCCCCATGAACACTGAAGCTTTCTTT. The whole variable domain, filled in from reference TRBV28 and TRBJ1-1, reads DVKVTQSSRYLVKRTGEKVFLECVQDMDHENMFWYRQDPGLGLRLIYFSYDVKMKEKGDIPEGYSVSREKKERFSLILESASTNQTSMYLCASSFSPMNTEAFFGQGTRLTVV.

The chain couples TRBV11-2 to TRBJ2-6; D is tentatively TRBD1 or TRBD2 (5 bases each). This CDR3 contains 18 residues. From germline, CDR1 is SGHAT and CDR2 FQNNGV. The V and J ends lost 1 base and 0 bases respectively, with 13 bases between them. CDR3 in DNA: TGTGCCAGCAGCTTAGGTAGTCCCGGGACCTCTGGGGCCAACGTCCTGACTTTC. Translating gives CASSLGSPGTSGANVLTF.